The subject of this entry is one TCR beta chain. The target of this receptor is not known. No base quality information exists; no much larger clone differs at one position. The CDR3 goes from the cysteine to the phenylalanine over 18 residues. Just the 54-base CDR3 DNA is kept, in frame starting at base 1. The trial excluded patients who had a history of autoimmune disease or who were on systemic immunosuppression. Peripheral blood for TCR sequencing was collected from all dose cohorts at baseline, on cycle 4 day 1, and on cycle 7 day 1. Samples were obtained from an open-label, multicenter, first-in-human phase I dose-escalation trial of ivuxolimab. The trial enrolled adults with locally advanced or metastatic head and neck squamous cell, hepatocellular, melanoma or renal cell carcinoma. Before TCR sequencing, CD4+ T cells and CD8+ T cells were sorted from peripheral blood as separate populations.

The data originate from a study of OX40 agonist ivuxolimab in advanced cancers. Regarding the study in general: Ivuxolimab was a fully human IgG2 agonistic monoclonal antibody targeting the costimulatory receptor OX40 (CD134). Partial responses occurred in three dose-escalation patients: two with cutaneous melanoma and one with hepatocellular carcinoma. The dose-escalation cohort was about 86% male with a mean age of about 60 years, ranging from 23 to 79. Intravenous ivuxolimab was administered to patients every 2 weeks at six dose levels: 0.01, 0.1, 0.3, 1.5, 3 and 10 mg/kg. The point of sequencing TCRbeta in the periphery was to test whether ivuxolimab changed TCR sequence diversity and drove clonal T-cell expansion. Patients were allowed to have had prior anti-PD-1, anti-PD-L1 or anti-CTLA-4 therapy, and approximately 37% of the dose-escalation patients had been treated with checkpoint inhibitors. Among the roughly 50 dose-escalation patients, about 19 had hepatocellular carcinoma, 15 or so melanoma, 9 renal cell carcinoma and 9 head and neck cancer. The paper reports the monotherapy dose-escalation portion (N = 52 patients) of the phase I ivuxolimab trial. On the study overall, not on this receptor specifically: Low levels of normalized T-cell clonal expansion were also seen in some nonresponding patients. At doses of 0.1 to 3.0 mg/kg, clonal expansion of both CD4+ and CD8+ T cells in blood was seen between baseline and week 6. After ivuxolimab, more expanded clones were found on average in CD8+ T cells than in CD4+ T cells. In the 0.1-3.0 mg/kg groups, partial responders were among the patients with the lowest normalized peripheral clonal expansion, particularly in CD8+ T cells. The antigen specificity of the clonally expanded peripheral T cells was not determined.

To sequence the TCRbeta CDR3 region, genomic DNA was isolated from the sorted cells. TCRbeta CDR3 regions were sequenced using the immunoSEQ Assay. The immuneACCESS repertoire file appears here via TCRdb, limited to in-frame rearrangements. These files lack a portion of the clones; in checked studies, under half of the deficit traces to unresolved V genes, and the cause of the others is not known. The sample yields over 55,000 clones; about 90% were counted once. The leading ten clones occupy around 15% of the sample. This specimen was CD4+ or CD8+ T cells sorted from blood, taken in a trial of the OX40 agonist ivuxolimab. The chain links TRBV21-1 with TRBJ1-5; the D call of TRBD1 is as the table states it, not checked on the DNA. TRBV21-1 is given as a pseudogene. The TCR originated in an adult with an advanced solid tumor such as melanoma, head and neck, liver or kidney cancer. The DNA sequence follows: TGTGCCAGCAGCAATCCGGGACAGGGGGTTTTAGGCAATCAGCCCCAGCATTTT. This gives the protein CASSNPGQGVLGNQPQHF.